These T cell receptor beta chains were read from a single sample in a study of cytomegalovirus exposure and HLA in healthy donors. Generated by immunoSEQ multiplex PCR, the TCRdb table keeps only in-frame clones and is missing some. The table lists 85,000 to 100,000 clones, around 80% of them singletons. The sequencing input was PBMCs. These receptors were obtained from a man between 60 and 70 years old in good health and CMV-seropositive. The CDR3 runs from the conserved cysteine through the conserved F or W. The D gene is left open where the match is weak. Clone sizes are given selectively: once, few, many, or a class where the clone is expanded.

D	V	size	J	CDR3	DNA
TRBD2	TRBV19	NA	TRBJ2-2	CASSMRELITGELFF	TGTGCCAGTAGTATGCGGGAGCTCATCACCGGGGAGCTGTTTTTT
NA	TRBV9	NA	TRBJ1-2	CASSPLLYGYTF	TGTGCCAGCAGCCCCCTTTTGTATGGCTACACCTTC
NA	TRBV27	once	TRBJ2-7	CASSRFAGPAYEQYF	TGTGCCAGCAGTCGGTTTGCGGGACCCGCCTACGAGCAGTACTTC
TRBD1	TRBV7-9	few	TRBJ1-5	CASSSGTGQPQHF	TGTGCCAGCAGCTCGGGGACAGGGCAGCCCCAGCATTTT
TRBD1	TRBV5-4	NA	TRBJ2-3	CASSTRGPDTDTQYF	TGTGCCAGCAGCACCAGGGGGCCCGACACAGATACGCAGTATTTT
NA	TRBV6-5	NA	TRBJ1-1	CASSYGQGFTEAFF	TGTGCCAGCAGTTATGGCCAGGGGTTCACTGAAGCTTTCTTT
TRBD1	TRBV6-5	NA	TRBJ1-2	CASRGTVPNYGYTF	TGTGCCAGCAGAGGGACAGTTCCTAACTATGGCTACACCTTC
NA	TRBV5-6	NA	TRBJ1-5	CASSLSTYSNQPQHF	TGTGCCAGCAGCTTAAGTACCTATAGCAATCAGCCCCAGCATTTT
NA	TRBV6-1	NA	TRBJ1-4	CASSAGYGNEKLFF	TGTGCCAGCAGTGCGGGGTATGGTAATGAAAAACTGTTTTTT
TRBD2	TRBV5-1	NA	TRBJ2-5	CASSLTLDPAGGNQETQYF	TGCGCCAGCAGCTTAACCCTAGACCCAGCGGGGGGGAACCAAGAGACCCAGTACTTC
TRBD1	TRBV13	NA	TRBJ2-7	CASSSGQGNYEQYF	TGTGCCAGCAGCTCGGGACAGGGAAACTACGAGCAGTACTTC
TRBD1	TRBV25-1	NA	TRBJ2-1	CASSEPGTANEQFF	TGTGCCAGCAGTGAGCCCGGGACAGCCAATGAGCAGTTCTTC
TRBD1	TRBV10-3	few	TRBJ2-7	CAIMSGTGVPYEQYF	TGTGCCATCATGTCTGGGACAGGGGTACCCTACGAGCAGTACTTC
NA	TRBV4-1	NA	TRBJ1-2	CASSQVGDKAYGYTF	TGCGCCAGCAGCCAAGTGGGGGACAAGGCCTATGGCTACACCTTC